Described below is a single TCR beta chain sequence and its context. Antigen unknown. CDR3 length: 12 amino acids. Germline CDR1 and CDR2: MNHNY and SVGAGI (reference sequence). Trimming shortened V by 8 bases and J by 0 bases, and 6 bases separated the two germline ends. Sequenced by immunoSEQ multiplex PCR; TCRdb stores in-frame clones only, minus some. The sample lists tens of thousands of clones, about 84% occurring once. This record belongs to a study of OX40 agonist ivuxolimab in advanced cancers. Overall study results and limits: Near-lowest levels of clonal expansion characterized partial responders at 0.1-3.0 mg/kg.

Source: CD4+ or CD8+ T cells sorted from blood, taken in a trial of the OX40 agonist ivuxolimab. The receptor's source is an adult with an advanced solid tumor such as melanoma, head and neck, liver or kidney cancer. The V gene is TRBV6-6, the J gene TRBJ2-3; D not resolved. CDR3 nucleotides: TGTGCCAGCGGGCCTAGCACAGATACGCAGTATTTT. It yields the protein CASGPSTDTQYF.